This T cell receptor beta chain originates from a study of blood T cell repertoires in COVID-19. This clone was picked up one time. Libraries were prepared by immunoSEQ multiplex PCR; TCRdb keeps only in-frame clonotypes and omits some of them. Here the sample spans around 320,000 clones, 85% to 95% being singletons. V shed 7 bases, J shed 6 bases, and the junction held 8 bases outside the gene matches. This CDR3 spans 16 amino acids. The germline gives CDR1 LNHDA, CDR2 SQIVND (reference sequence). Sequenced: PBMCs or T cells enriched from blood (not recorded which). The receptor's source is a woman aged 25 to 45 who had been exposed to COVID-19. The V and J genes are TRBV19 and TRBJ1-6, with 11 bases identical to TRBD1. The CDR3 loop is CASNNVGTGGNSPLHF. The CDR3 region has the DNA TGTGCCAGTAATAACGTGGGGACAGGGGGTAATTCACCCCTCCACTTT.